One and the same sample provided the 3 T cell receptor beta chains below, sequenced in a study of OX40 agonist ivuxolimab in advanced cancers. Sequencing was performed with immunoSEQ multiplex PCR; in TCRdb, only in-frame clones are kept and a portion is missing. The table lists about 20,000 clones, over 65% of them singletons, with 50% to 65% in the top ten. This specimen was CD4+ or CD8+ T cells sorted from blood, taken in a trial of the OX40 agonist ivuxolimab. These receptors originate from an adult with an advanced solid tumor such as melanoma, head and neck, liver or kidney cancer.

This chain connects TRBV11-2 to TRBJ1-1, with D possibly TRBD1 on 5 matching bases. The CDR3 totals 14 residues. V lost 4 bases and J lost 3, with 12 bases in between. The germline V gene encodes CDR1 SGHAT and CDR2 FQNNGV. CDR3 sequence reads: CASSSNSGYTEAFF. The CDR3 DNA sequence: TGTGCCAGCAGCTCCAACTCAGGGTACACTGAAGCTTTCTTT. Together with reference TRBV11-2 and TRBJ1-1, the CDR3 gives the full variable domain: EAGVAQSPRYKIIEKRQSVAFWCNPISGHATLYWYQQILGQGPKLLIQFQNNGVVDDSQLPKDRFSAERLKGVDSTLKIQPAKLEDSAVYLCASSSNSGYTEAFFGQGTRLTVV.

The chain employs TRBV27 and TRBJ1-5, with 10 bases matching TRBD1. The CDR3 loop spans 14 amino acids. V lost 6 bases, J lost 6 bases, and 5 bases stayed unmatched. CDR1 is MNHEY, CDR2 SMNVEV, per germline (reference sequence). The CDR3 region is CASSRQGAIQPQHF. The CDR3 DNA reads TGTGCCAGCAGCCGACAGGGGGCGATTCAGCCCCAGCATTTT.

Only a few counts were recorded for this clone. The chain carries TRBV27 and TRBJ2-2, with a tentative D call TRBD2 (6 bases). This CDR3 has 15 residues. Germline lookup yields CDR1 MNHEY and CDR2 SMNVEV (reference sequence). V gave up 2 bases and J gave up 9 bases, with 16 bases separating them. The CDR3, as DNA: TGTGCCAGCAGTTTAACCACTGCAGGGACTCGGGAGCTGTTTTTT. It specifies CASSLTTAGTRELFF.